This T cell receptor (beta chain) is drawn from a study of blood T cell repertoires in COVID-19. About the research overall: The United States, Italy and Spain were the sources of the acute and convalescent COVID-19 samples. PBMCs, B-cell-depleted T cells, or T cells provided the cDNA or gDNA that made up the material.

CDR1 and CDR2 from the germline V gene are MNHNS and SASEGT. The CDR3 extends over 16 amino acids. V lost 0 bases and J 4 bases, leaving 10 bases between the germline ends. Under the authors' procedure: Scientists estimated how many nucleated cells there were by amplifying reference gene primers. Clones were read by immunoSEQ multiplex PCR, and TCRdb kept only the in-frame ones, dropping some. Clone size and V and J calls were adopted from that table, with D and trimming inferred from the DNA. The table lists 85,000 to 120,000 clones, around 87% of them singletons. Source material: peripheral blood. The sequence was collected from a man over 45 with active or convalescent COVID-19. The chain links TRBV6-1 to TRBJ2-6, with TRBD2 as a possible D gene (5 bases). CDR3 protein: CASSEAAGVGANVLTF. CDR3 DNA: TGTGCCAGCAGTGAAGCAGCCGGGGTCGGGGCCAACGTCCTGACTTTC.